This T cell receptor (beta chain) was documented in a study of blood T cells in healthy people across ages. Points from the study as a whole: Expanded clonotype shifts may have been confounded, as the donors had an unknown CMV status. Estimated diversity that came from one million T cells was considered an underestimate. Age showed a roughly linear inverse relationship with TCR beta diversity per million T cells.

V dropped 3 bases and J dropped 7; count of bases not matched to a gene: 10. This CDR3 has 15 residues. Germline V gene lookup returns CDR1 SGDLS and CDR2 YYNGEE. Sample-barcoded 5' priming and a J-beta primer mix drove a second PCR of 7 to 11 cycles. There were at least 2.5 million CDR3-containing paired-end reads obtained from each sample. TCRdb recomputed calls from the 5' RACE reads with MiXCR, one row per CDR3 protein. This table has about 640,000 distinct CDR3 sequences, under 70% appearing once. Concerning this clonotype itself: Its antigen is not identified.

The TCR was taken from a man in his fifties or sixties in good health. The source material was blood. This chain joins TRBV9 and TRBJ2-1; 7 nucleotides line up with TRBD2. CDR3 loop: CASSGGGISYNEQFF. CDR3 in DNA: TGTGCCAGCAGCGGGGGGGGTATCTCTTATAATGAGCAGTTCTTC.